This TCR beta chain is drawn from a study of CD8 T cells in Susac syndrome. The multiple sclerosis controls comprised treatment-naive patients whose relapsing-remitting disease was stable or active. V shed 4 bases and J shed 7 bases, with 14 bases lying between them. Germline CDR1 and CDR2: SQVTM and ANQGSEA. This CDR3 is 13 amino acids long. RNA in amounts of 0.5 to 1 ug was reverse transcribed with random hexamers. Across 54 Vbeta and 13 Jbeta, immunoSEQ multiplex PCR amplified TCR beta CDR3. In TCRdb, the immunoSEQ multiplex PCR reads were re-called with MiXCR into one record per CDR3 protein. The data hold a few hundred thousand distinct CDR3 sequences, with nearly 97% observed a single time.

The receptor was derived from a human donor with multiple sclerosis. The sample taken for sequencing was CD4+ T cells from PBMCs. The V and J genes are TRBV29-1 and TRBJ2-1; no clear D. The chain's CDR3 is CSVAGASRNEQFF. CDR3 DNA sequence: TGCAGCGTTGCTGGCGCCAGTAGGAATGAGCAGTTCTTC.